Below, 29 T cell receptor beta chains from the same sample are listed, as sequenced in a study of T cell responses to AZD1222 COVID-19 vaccine. Repertoires were generated with immunoSEQ multiplex PCR, while TCRdb's copy carries only in-frame clones and drops some. The sample has around 110,000 clones; roughly 90% are singletons. The source was peripheral blood, collected on day 0 of AZD1222 vaccination. The receptors derive from an adult in good health.

The genes are TRBV27 and TRBJ2-7, with D perhaps TRBD1 (7 bases). CDR1 and CDR2 (germline): MNHEY, SMNVEV (reference sequence). Trimming shortened V by 5 bases and J by 4 bases, and 30 bases separated the two germline ends. CDR3 length: 19 amino acids. The CDR3 reads CASSPTPGGGSEERYEQYF. Here the CDR3 DNA reads TGTGCCAGCAGTCCCACGCCAGGAGGGGGCTCGGAGGAGAGATACGAGCAGTACTTC.

The chain recombines TRBV5-1 with TRBJ2-5; unclear D gene. The length of the CDR3 is 14 residues. V lost 1 base to trimming and J lost 4 bases, with 11 bases between them. From germline, CDR1 is SGHRS and CDR2 YFSETQ. The CDR3 nucleotides are TGCGCCAGCAGCTTGCTGGGAAAAGGAGAGACCCAGTACTTC. This gives the protein CASSLLGKGETQYF.

This chain links TRBV28 with TRBJ2-7; D perhaps matches TRBD1 (6 bases). V was shortened by 3 bases and J by 5 bases, with 14 bases between the two germline ends. The germline V gene has CDR1 MDHEN and CDR2 SYDVKM. CDR3 length: 14 amino acids. CDR3 nucleotide sequence: TGTGCCAGCAGTTTCGCCAGGGGCCGTCACGAGCAGTACTTC. It translates to CASSFARGRHEQYF.

The genes are TRBV28 and TRBJ2-7; no firm D call. Trimming removed 2 bases at V and 4 bases at J, with 15 bases between. The length of the CDR3 is 15 residues. In germline, CDR1 is MDHEN, CDR2 SYDVKM. CDR3 protein: CASSLEPIKKYEQYF. Here the CDR3 DNA reads TGTGCCAGCAGTTTAGAGCCAATCAAGAAGTACGAGCAGTACTTC.

J is TRBJ2-1 and V is TRBV5-1; D is unresolved. From germline, CDR1 is SGHRS and CDR2 YFSETQ. V dropped 0 bases and J dropped 8 bases, with 12 bases sitting between them. This CDR3 has 14 residues. In DNA, the CDR3 is TGCGCCAGCAGCTTGGCCCAGCGTACCGATGAGCAGTTCTTC. It yields the protein CASSLAQRTDEQFF.

J is TRBJ1-2 and V is TRBV25-1; D not resolved. This CDR3 has 11 amino acids. The V gene's germline CDR1 is MGHDK and CDR2 SYGVNS. Trimming took 3 bases from V and 8 from J, leaving 7 bases between them. CDR3 region: CASSDWSGYTF. DNA of the CDR3: TGTGCCAGCAGTGATTGGTCCGGCTACACCTTC.

The table lists this clone with a count of one. The genes are TRBV10-2 and TRBJ1-1; D not certain. The CDR3 covers 14 residues. Trimming stripped 11 bases from V and 0 bases from J, with 16 bases between. CDR1 WSHSY and CDR2 SAAADI come from the germline V gene. The CDR3 DNA follows: TGCGCCTCTCGCGCCACCCCGATGAACACTGAAGCTTTCTTT. It specifies CASRATPMNTEAFF.

The V call is TRBV27, the J call TRBJ1-2; 8 bases line up with TRBD1. Germline trimming cut 2 bases from V and 6 bases from J; bases unmatched to any gene: 14. The germline gives CDR1 MNHEY, CDR2 SMNVEV (reference sequence). The CDR3 extends over 17 amino acids. CDR3 nucleotide sequence: TGTGCCAGCAGTTTAACTCGGACAGGGATGAGGGGTGATGGCTACACCTTC. Amino acids: CASSLTRTGMRGDGYTF.

V and J are TRBV5-4 and TRBJ1-1; D not resolved. Trimming left V 0 bases short and J 4 bases short, with 16 bases between. The CDR3 spans 16 residues. Per germline, CDR1 SGHNT and CDR2 YYREEE (reference sequence). Written as DNA, the CDR3 is TGTGCCAGCAGCTTGGCCTCTAGGGTTGGTTCCACTGAAGCTTTCTTT. It translates to CASSLASRVGSTEAFF.

The V and J genes are TRBV29-1 and TRBJ2-4, with D unresolved. The CDR3 is 10 amino acids. Per the germline V gene, CDR1 is SQVTM and CDR2 is ANQGSEA. The V and J ends lost 7 bases and 8 bases respectively, with 9 bases between them. The CDR3 loop reads CSASEDIQYF. In DNA, the CDR3 is TGCAGCGCGTCCGAGGACATTCAGTACTTC.

The CDR3 DNA is TGTGCCAGCAGTCACAGGGATTTTCAGCCCCAGCATTTT. It specifies CASSHRDFQPQHF. The rearrangement joins TRBV6-2 or TRBV6-3 to TRBJ1-5; D is possibly TRBD1 (6 bases). V shed 5 bases and J shed 6 bases, with 11 bases lying between them. Looked up from germline, CDR1 is MNHEY and CDR2 is SVGEGT. CDR3 length: 13 residues.

The chain employs TRBV19 and TRBJ2-3; 10 nucleotides match TRBD2. Germline V lookup: CDR1 LNHDA, CDR2 SQIVND (reference sequence). The ends lost 6 bases at V and 0 bases at J; junction bases unmatched: 3. The CDR3 is made up of 15 amino acids. The CDR3 is CASREREGSTDTQYF. CDR3 bases: TGTGCCAGTAGAGAGCGGGAGGGGAGCACAGATACGCAGTATTTT.

V is TRBV2 and J is TRBJ2-2; 7 bases align to TRBD2. Germline CDR1 reads SNHLY; CDR2 reads FYNNEI. Unmatched junction bases numbered 5, after V lost 6 bases and J lost 4 bases. The CDR3 sequence is 14 residues long. In DNA form, the CDR3 reads TGTGCCAGCAGAAGACTAGCAAGCACCGGGGAGCTGTTTTTT. Its protein is CASRRLASTGELFF.

This chain links TRBV7-2 with TRBJ2-2, with D unresolved. Trimming pared 4 bases from V and 4 bases from J, leaving 7 bases between. The CDR3 is made up of 13 amino acids. CDR1 and CDR2 (germline): SGHTA, FQGNSA. The CDR3 DNA sequence: TGTGCCAGCAGCTCCTTATCCACCGGGGAGCTGTTTTTT. Its protein product is CASSSLSTGELFF.

The V call is TRBV29-1, the J call TRBJ1-2; 8 bases are a match to TRBD1. V was clipped by 6 bases and J by 8 bases; unmatched bases: 14. The CDR3 length is 14 residues. Germline-derived CDR1 and CDR2 are SQVTM and ANQGSEA. The CDR3 region has the DNA TGCAGCGTCGGAACTTCAGGGGGCACCATGGGCTACACCTTC. It yields the protein CSVGTSGGTMGYTF.

The chain employs TRBV7-9 and TRBJ2-7; D is undetermined. Looked up from germline, CDR1 is SEHNR and CDR2 is FQNEAQ (reference sequence). Trimming pared 1 base from V and 7 bases from J, leaving 8 bases between. The CDR3 sequence is 12 residues long. The CDR3 loop is CASSLVLWEQYF. CDR3 in DNA: TGTGCCAGCAGCTTAGTCTTATGGGAGCAGTACTTC.

J is TRBJ2-2 and V is TRBV7-2, with D perhaps matching TRBD1 (5 bases). The CDR3 has 15 amino acids. The V gene's germline CDR1 is SGHTA and CDR2 FQGNSA. The V end was cut by 5 bases, the J end by 5 bases, with 15 bases between. This CDR3 is CASSSPGSRTGELFF. CDR3 DNA: TGTGCCAGCAGCAGCCCAGGGTCAAGGACCGGGGAGCTGTTTTTT.

The chain has TRBV28 and TRBJ2-5; 9 bases fit TRBD1. The germline gives CDR1 MDHEN, CDR2 SYDVKM. CDR3 length: 15 residues. The V gene end was trimmed by 4 bases and the J gene end by 5 bases; junction bases not matched to a gene: 8. The CDR3 nucleotides are TGTGCCAGCAGTTCCGGACAGGGGAAGGGGGAGACCCAGTACTTC. Translating it yields CASSSGQGKGETQYF.

The CDR3 DNA reads TGTGCCACCTGGGGGGGACTCCGATACGAGCAGTACTTC. Translation gives CATWGGLRYEQYF. The chain couples TRBV6-6 to TRBJ2-7, with 7 bases aligning to TRBD2. CDR3 size: 13 residues. The germline CDR1 and CDR2 sequences are MNHNY and SVGAGI (reference sequence). V trimming: 10 bases; J trimming: 4 bases; junction bases outside the gene matches: 10.

The chain has TRBV11-2 and TRBJ2-1, with 9 bases fitting TRBD1. The CDR3 is 13 amino acids. CDR1 and CDR2 from the germline V gene are SGHAT and FQNNGV. The V gene end was trimmed by 5 bases and the J gene end by 7 bases; junction bases not matched to a gene: 3. The CDR3 spells CASSRQGVNEQFF. DNA of the CDR3: TGTGCCAGCAGCCGACAGGGGGTGAATGAGCAGTTCTTC. The full variable domain, in which reference TRBV11-2 and TRBJ2-1 provide the parts outside the CDR3, is EAGVAQSPRYKIIEKRQSVAFWCNPISGHATLYWYQQILGQGPKLLIQFQNNGVVDDSQLPKDRFSAERLKGVDSTLKIQPAKLEDSAVYLCASSRQGVNEQFFGPGTRLTVL.

This clone was seen only once. This specimen includes other DNA sequences encoding the same CDR3. The gene calls are TRBV12-3 or TRBV12-4 and TRBJ1-3; D unresolved. Deletions cut 3 bases from V and 4 bases from J, with 4 bases between. This CDR3 region has 12 residues. The CDR3 sequence is CASSFSGNTIYF. The DNA of the CDR3 is TGTGCCAGCAGTTTCTCAGGAAACACCATATATTTT.

This clone was recorded only once. The J gene is TRBJ2-7, the V gene TRBV5-1; D is perhaps TRBD1 (5 bases). The CDR3 contains 14 residues. V shed 6 bases and J shed 5 bases, with 18 bases lying between them. Per germline, CDR1 SGHRS and CDR2 YFSETQ. The CDR3 nucleotides read TGCGCCAGCACCCATCAGGGTAGGCCGGACGAGCAGTACTTC. Translation gives CASTHQGRPDEQYF. Looking up the rest from reference TRBV5-1 and TRBJ2-7 gives the full variable domain: KAGVTQTPRYLIKTRGQQVTLSCSPISGHRSVSWYQQTPGQGLQFLFEYFSETQRNKGNFPGRFSGRQFSNSRSEMNVSTLELGDSALYLCASTHQGRPDEQYFGPGTRLTVT.

This chain joins TRBV11-1 and TRBJ2-7, with 10 positions matching TRBD1. The trim removed 4 bases at V and 11 bases at J, leaving 11 bases unmatched. This CDR3 is built from 14 residues. The germline V gene encodes CDR1 SGHAT and CDR2 FQDESV (reference sequence). In DNA, the CDR3 is TGTGCCAGCAGCTCCTTTTCCGGGACAGGGGAGAAGTACTTC. Translating it yields CASSSFSGTGEKYF.

Here the CDR3 reads CASSSPSPSNQPQHF. CDR3 sequence (DNA): TGTGCCAGCAGTTCCCCATCCCCTAGCAATCAGCCCCAGCATTTT. The chain uses TRBV28 and TRBJ1-5, with D hard to call. CDR1 MDHEN and CDR2 SYDVKM come from the germline V gene. V was trimmed by 4 bases and J by 0 bases, leaving 10 bases between them. The CDR3 sequence is 15 residues long.

CDR3 DNA sequence: TGTGCCAGCAGCCCCCCCGGAACTAACTATGGCTACACCTTC. This translates into CASSPPGTNYGYTF. This chain uses TRBV27 with TRBJ1-2; D gene ambiguous. Germline V lookup: CDR1 MNHEY, CDR2 SMNVEV (reference sequence). Trimming removed 6 bases at V and 0 bases at J, with 11 bases between. The CDR3 loop spans 14 amino acids.

This chain uses TRBV11-1 with TRBJ2-4, with unresolved D. Trimming took off 3 bases at V and 2 bases at J, with 5 bases between the two ends. Looked up from germline, CDR1 is SGHAT and CDR2 is FQDESV (reference sequence). The length of the CDR3 is 13 residues. The chain's CDR3 is CASSFPPKNIQYF. As DNA, the CDR3 is TGTGCCAGCAGCTTTCCCCCCAAAAACATTCAGTACTTC. The full variable domain, rest sourced from reference TRBV11-1 and TRBJ2-4, is EAEVAQSPRYKITEKSQAVAFWCDPISGHATLYWYRQILGQGPELLVQFQDESVVDDSQLPKDRFSAERLKGVDSTLKIQPAELGDSAMYLCASSFPPKNIQYFGAGTRLSVL.

This chain connects TRBV28 to TRBJ2-1; a possible D gene is TRBD2 (6 bases). Trimming removed 0 bases from V and 0 bases from J, with 9 bases in between. The length of the CDR3 is 16 residues. The germline V gene has CDR1 MDHEN and CDR2 SYDVKM. CDR3 in amino acids: CASSLWGGFSYNEQFF. The CDR3 nucleotides are TGTGCCAGCAGTTTATGGGGGGGTTTCTCCTACAATGAGCAGTTCTTC.

The rearrangement uses TRBV27 and TRBJ2-2; possibly TRBD2 for D (6 bases). Germline loops: CDR1 MNHEY, CDR2 SMNVEV (reference sequence). The CDR3 contains 15 residues. The V gene lost 6 bases and the J gene lost 7 bases, with 18 bases spanning the gap. CDR3 bases: TGTGCCAGCAGCTCCGCGGGGCGGGTAATCGGGGAGCTGTTTTTT. Residues: CASSSAGRVIGELFF.

The chain couples TRBV14 to TRBJ2-7; no clear D. This CDR3 comprises 15 residues. Germline CDR1 SGHDN, CDR2 FVKESK. Trimming took off 4 bases at V and 5 bases at J, with 18 bases between the two ends. Here the CDR3 DNA reads TGTGCCAGCAGCCCTAACAGTGTTCCACGTCACGAGCAGTACTTC. As protein: CASSPNSVPRHEQYF.